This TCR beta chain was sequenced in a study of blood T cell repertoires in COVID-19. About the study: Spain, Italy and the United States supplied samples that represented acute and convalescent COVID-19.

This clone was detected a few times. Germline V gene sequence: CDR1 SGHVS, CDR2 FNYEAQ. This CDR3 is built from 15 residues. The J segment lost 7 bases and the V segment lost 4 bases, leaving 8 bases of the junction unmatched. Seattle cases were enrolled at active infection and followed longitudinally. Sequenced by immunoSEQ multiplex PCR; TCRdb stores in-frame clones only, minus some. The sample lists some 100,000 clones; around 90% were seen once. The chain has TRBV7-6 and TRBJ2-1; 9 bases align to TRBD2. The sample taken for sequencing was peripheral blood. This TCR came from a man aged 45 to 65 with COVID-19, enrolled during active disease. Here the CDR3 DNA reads TGTGCCAGCAGCTCCGTAGCGGGGGTTGTTAATGAGCAGTTCTTC. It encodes CASSSVAGVVNEQFF.